This is a list of T cell receptor beta chains from one sample in a study of blood T cells in healthy people across ages. Via MiXCR, TCRdb re-called the 5' RACE reads, giving one row per CDR3 protein. Of approximately 830,000 distinct CDR3 sequences detected, under 80% appear once; the ten largest clones hold about a quarter. Sequencing was performed on blood. These receptors came from a man aged 25 to 40 in good health. Both conserved end residues are part of each CDR3.

>13|TRBV28
CASSPGRAGGYTF
>17|TRBV5-1
CASSALQGAQGANVLTF
>15|TRBV2
CASSETSGGLDGYTF
>11|TRBV2
CASRVNYGYTF
>16|TRBV7-9
CASSLLALGGQETQYF
>13|TRBV12-3/TRBV12-4
CASSPHGNTEAFF
>15|TRBV20-1
CSASLGQPLMETQYF
>14|TRBV6-5
CASRPGVSSYEQYF
>14|TRBV9
CASSPSLGRAEQYF
>13|TRBV7-9
CASRHGVLETQYF
>13|TRBV7-2
CASSPPNQETQYF
>13|TRBV6-1
CASSEARTGTQYF
>13|TRBV27
CASSPRRTSEAFF
>12|TRBV30
CAWSGNNSPLHF
>12|TRBV29-1
CSALTGGTEAFF
>15|TRBV20-1
CSVRDRDSRSNEQFF
>15|TRBV7-3
CASSSQGGDQETQYF
>15|TRBV4-3
CASSQDDRNIDTQYF
>16|TRBV20-1
CSARGGTSGGYDEQFF
>15|TRBV7-9
CASSPKVGGTDTQYF
>14|TRBV4-3
CASSQDGVYYEQYF
>13|TRBV7-9
CASAGGQTYEQCF
>15|TRBV12-3/TRBV12-4
CASSLGDRILVGYTF
>16|TRBV5-1
CASSLETAWVTDTQYF
>15|TRBV4-3
CASSPRTSGVQEQYF
>13|TRBV29-1
CSVGIDGTYGYTF
>16|TRBV29-1
CSVVIGDSYSNQPQHF
>17|TRBV18
CASSPPTVGLANNEQFF
>16|TRBV27
CASSRTSVGTARGYTF
>15|TRBV13
CASSLIQGPRETQYF
>15|TRBV6-1
CASSEATANNEKLFF